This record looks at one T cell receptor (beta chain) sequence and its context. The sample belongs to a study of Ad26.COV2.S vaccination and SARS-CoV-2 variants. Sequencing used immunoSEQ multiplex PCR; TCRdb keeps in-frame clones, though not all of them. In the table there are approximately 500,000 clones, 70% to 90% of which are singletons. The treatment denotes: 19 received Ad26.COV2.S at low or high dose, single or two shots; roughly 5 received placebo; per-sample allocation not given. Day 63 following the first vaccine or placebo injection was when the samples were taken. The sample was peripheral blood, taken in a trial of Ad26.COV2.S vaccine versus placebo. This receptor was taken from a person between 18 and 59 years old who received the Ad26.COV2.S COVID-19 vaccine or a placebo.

The CDR3, as DNA: TGTGCCAGCAGCTTGCCTAGACTTTATGGGGGGGACAAGGGGAACTATGGCTACACCTTC. Protein product: CASSLPRLYGGDKGNYGYTF. The rearrangement links TRBV5-4 to TRBJ1-2, with D perhaps TRBD1 (6 bases). The germline gives CDR1 SGHNT, CDR2 YYREEE (reference sequence). The V and J ends lost 1 base and 2 bases respectively, with 27 bases between them. This CDR3 region has 20 residues. Drawing the rest from reference TRBV5-4 and TRBJ1-2, the complete variable domain is ETGVTQSPTHLIKTRGQQVTLRCSSQSGHNTVSWYQQALGQGPQFIFQYYREEENGRGNFPPRFSGLQFPNYSSELNVNALELDDSALYLCASSLPRLYGGDKGNYGYTFGSGTRLTVV.